Described below is a single T cell receptor (beta chain) sequence and its context. The antigen is undetermined. The CDR3 runs 14 residues. Germline values: CDR1 LGHNA, CDR2 YNFKEQ. V lost 5 bases, J lost 2 bases, and 13 bases lay in between. PCR involved 60 Vbeta and 13 Jbeta primers. Assay used: immunoSEQ multiplex PCR; TCRdb lists only in-frame clones, some missing. The repertoire holds under 150,000 clones, with around 84% as singletons. The data belong to a study of cytomegalovirus exposure and HLA in healthy donors. Study findings and constraints: At a 0.05 false discovery rate, a later analysis found about 17,000 TCR beta sequences to be associated with HLA alleles. Across donors, sequencing depth was assumed by presence/absence analyses to be roughly uniform. With DRB1 most and HLA-C fewest, TCR association rates differed between HLA loci in a later analysis.

Sequenced sample: PBMCs. The source of this sequence is a woman in her 30s in good health and CMV-seropositive. The chain carries TRBV4-2 and TRBJ2-7; possibly TRBD1 for D (5 bases). This CDR3 is CASSSDTGTYEQYF. CDR3 coding DNA: TGTGCCAGCAGCTCAGACACAGGTACCTACGAGCAGTACTTC.